This section outlines one T cell receptor beta chain sequence together with its context. Its antigen is not identified. These data come from a study of Ad26.COV2.S vaccination and SARS-CoV-2 variants. Looking at the study overall: The Ad26.COV2.S arm of the COV1001 trial was where the donor was placed. Study observations and caveats: Considerable breadth of spike-specific CD8+ and CD4+ T cell responses has reportedly been documented following vaccination. Total T cell responses, in the TCR breadth and depth analyses, may have been underestimated. Spike-specific TCR breadth in vaccine recipients exceeded that seen in placebo recipients.

Here immunoSEQ multiplex PCR was the method, and the copy in TCRdb shows in-frame clones only, minus some. The sample shows some 270,000 clones, roughly nine tenths of them seen only once. The V end lost 3 bases, the J end lost 0 bases, and 12 bases lay between the germline ends. Germline V gene lookup returns CDR1 SGHAT and CDR2 FQNNGV. The CDR3 consists of 16 residues. Described treatment: about 20 received Ad26.COV2.S at low or high dose, single or two shots; 5 received placebo; per-sample allocation not given. Repertoires come from day 63 after the first vaccine or placebo injection. This chain joins TRBV11-2 and TRBJ2-1; the D gene is possibly TRBD2 (6 bases). The receptor was isolated from a person aged 18 to 59 who received the Ad26.COV2.S COVID-19 vaccine or a placebo. The source was peripheral blood, collected in a trial of Ad26.COV2.S vaccine versus placebo. The CDR3 reads CASSFGAGSSYNEQFF. In DNA form, the CDR3 reads TGTGCCAGCAGCTTTGGGGCGGGAAGCTCCTACAATGAGCAGTTCTTC.